One sample yielded the 19 T cell receptor beta chains listed below, sequenced in a study of T cells in women clearing cervical HPV infection. Some clones are missing from TCRdb's copy, which holds only in-frame ones; the method was immunoSEQ multiplex PCR. Recorded for this sample: 20,000 to 30,000 clones. The sample comprised blood buffy coat. The receptor source for this set is a woman aged 18 to 69 with a cervical HPV16 infection that either progressed to CIN3+ or cleared (not recorded which).

On this clone itself: The sequenced fragment ends 3 residues before the CDR3 boundary, so the rest is inferred from the germline J gene. The J gene is TRBJ1-2, the V gene TRBV19, with TRBD1 identical over 8 bases. The length of the CDR3 is 15 residues. Germline values: CDR1 LNHDA, CDR2 SQIVND (reference sequence). The CDR3 bases that were read are TGTGCCAGTAGTAGGCAAAGGACAGGGTACAATGAC. Amino acids: CASSRQRTGYND. The CDR3 in its entirety is CASSRQRTGYNDYTF.

About this clone itself: The read gets to within 3 residues of the CDR3 end, and the germline J gene fills in the rest. This chain links TRBV5-6 with TRBJ2-7; tentatively, D is TRBD1 (5 bases). CDR3 length equals 14 residues. The V gene lost 4 bases and the J gene lost 5 bases, with 16 bases spanning the gap. Germline-derived CDR1 and CDR2 are SGHDT and YYEEEE. The CDR3 is CASSTTGSVNEQYF. CDR3 DNA, as far as it was read: TGTGCCAGCAGCACCACAGGAAGCGTGAACGAG.

Of note for this clone: The read ends 3 residues shy of where the CDR3 ends; the end is completed using the germline J gene. The chain has TRBV4-2 and TRBJ1-1; no clear D. Germline values: CDR1 LGHNA, CDR2 YNFKEQ. The CDR3 extends over 12 amino acids. The V end was cut by 6 bases, the J end by 5 bases, with 10 bases between. The DNA read from the CDR3 is TGTGCCAGCAGTCCTGACGGGACTGAA. Amino acid sequence: CASSPDGTE. The whole CDR3 protein reads CASSPDGTEAFF.

As regards this clone: The DNA ends 3 residues before the CDR3 does, and the rest of the CDR3 is filled in from the germline J gene. The chain is built from TRBV2 and TRBJ1-2; TRBD1 matches at 7 bases. CDR1 SNHLY and CDR2 FYNNEI come from the germline V gene. V lost 6 bases to trimming and J lost 7 bases; unmatched junction nucleotides: 5. This CDR3 has 12 amino acids. The CDR3 protein is CASSLDRVGYTF. The CDR3 bases that were read are TGTGCCAGCAGCCTTGACAGGGTTGGC.

As regards this clone: The read is 3 residues too short to cover the CDR3 end, so that end is filled in from the germline J gene. The rearrangement uses TRBV28 and TRBJ2-7; 7 bases line up with TRBD1. After removal of 2 bases from V and 2 bases from J, the junction contained 3 bases not matched to a gene. This CDR3 has 14 residues. Germline CDR1 MDHEN, CDR2 SYDVKM. CDR3 sequence: CASSLGTAPYEQYF. The CDR3 DNA, read in part, is TGTGCCAGCAGTTTAGGGACAGCGCCCTACGAG.

The sequenced CDR3 bases are TGTGCCTCCCCGTCGCAACAGGTCGGGGAG. As protein: CASPSQQVGE. The full CDR3 protein reads CASPSQQVGELFF. The rearrangement uses TRBV30 and TRBJ2-2; weak D call: TRBD1 (5 bases). The CDR3 end falls 3 residues outside the read, so it is completed with the germline J gene. The CDR3 runs to 13 residues. Germline CDR1 GTSNPN, CDR2 SVGIG (reference sequence). The V and J ends lost 7 bases and 7 bases respectively, with 16 bases between them.

Worth noting for this clone: Read data end 3 residues before the CDR3 end; the end is taken from the germline J gene. The chain has TRBV5-6 and TRBJ2-5; D is unclear. V lost 0 bases and J lost 5, with 11 bases in between. CDR3 length equals 14 residues. The germline gives CDR1 SGHDT, CDR2 YYEEEE. CDR3 sequence reads: CASSLVRAIETQYF. The covered CDR3 bases are TGTGCCAGCAGCTTGGTACGAGCTATCGAGACC.

In regard to this clone: The CDR3 end lies 3 residues beyond the end of the read and is filled in from the germline J gene. This chain links TRBV7-8 with TRBJ1-2; TRBD1 agrees at 7 bases. Per germline, CDR1 SGHVS and CDR2 FQNEAQ. This CDR3 is 15 amino acids long. The sequenced CDR3 bases are TGTGCCAGCAGCTTAGGACAGGGAACGATTTACGAC. It codes for CASSLGQGTIYD. The complete CDR3 reads CASSLGQGTIYDYTF.

As concerns this clone: The read is 3 residues too short to cover the CDR3 end, so that end is filled in from the germline J gene. This chain joins TRBV14 and TRBJ2-1; perhaps TRBD1 as D (6 bases). Germline lookup yields CDR1 SGHDN and CDR2 FVKESK. V dropped 4 bases and J dropped 8 bases, with 12 bases sitting between them. This CDR3 contains 13 residues. The CDR3 sequence is CASSLGTFDEQFF. Incomplete CDR3 DNA: TGTGCCAGCAGCCTCGGGACATTCGATGAG.

Details on this clone: The CDR3 end lies 3 residues beyond the end of the read and is filled in from the germline J gene. The chain combines TRBV12-3 or TRBV12-4 with TRBJ2-1; 8 bases match TRBD2. The CDR3 contains 15 residues. V was clipped by 7 bases and J by 0 bases; unmatched bases: 5. CDR3 DNA, as far as it was read: TGTGCCAGCACACCAAGCGGGAGCTCCTACAATGAG. Its translation is CASTPSGSSYNE. The full CDR3 protein is CASTPSGSSYNEQFF.

As to this clone: The CDR3 end lies 3 residues beyond the end of the read and is filled in from the germline J gene. The rearrangement uses TRBV7-9 and TRBJ2-7; 9 positions agree with TRBD2. CDR1 SEHNR and CDR2 FQNEAQ come from the germline V gene (reference sequence). The CDR3 has 14 amino acids. With V trimmed by 5 bases and J by 2 bases, 4 bases remained unmatched. Partial CDR3 DNA: TGTGCCAGCAGCCCCGGACTAGCGACCTACGAG. It specifies CASSPGLATYE. The whole CDR3 region reads CASSPGLATYEQYF.

On this clone itself: The read ends 3 residues before the CDR3 terminus; that terminus is restored from the germline J gene. J is TRBJ1-2 and V is TRBV13; TRBD1 matches 7 bases. V shed 7 bases and J 6 bases; nucleotides not matched to a gene: 8. The CDR3 runs to 13 residues. In germline, CDR1 is PRHDT, CDR2 FYEKMQ (reference sequence). The part of the CDR3 DNA that was read is TGTGCCAGCAAACGACAGGGCGGGAATGGC. It codes for CASKRQGGNG. The entire CDR3 protein reads CASKRQGGNGYTF. The full variable domain, with the rest looked up from reference TRBV13 and TRBJ1-2, is AAGVIQSPRHLIKEKRETATLKCYPIPRHDTVYWYQQGPGQDPQFLISFYEKMQSDKGSIPDRFSAQQFSDYHSELNMSSLELGDSALYFCASKRQGGNGYTFGSGTRLTVV.

Regarding this clone: From the germline J gene comes the end of the CDR3, since the read stops 3 residues before it. The chain recombines TRBV5-5 with TRBJ2-5; a possible D gene is TRBD2 (6 bases). CDR1 is SGHKS, CDR2 YYEKEE, per germline (reference sequence). V was pared by 3 bases and J by 2 bases, with 11 bases between. CDR3 length equals 14 residues. The sequenced CDR3 bases are TGTGCCAGCAGCTCATTTAGCGGACAAGAGACC. Its protein is CASSSFSGQET. The CDR3 in full is CASSSFSGQETQYF.

Comments on this clone: The read finishes 3 residues shy of the CDR3 end, and the germline J gene is used to complete it. The rearrangement joins TRBV20-1 to TRBJ2-4; 8 nucleotides line up with TRBD1. Germline values: CDR1 DFQATT, CDR2 SNEGSKA (reference sequence). The CDR3 runs to 12 residues. Here the CDR3 reads CSAQDRESGQYF. The CDR3 DNA, read in part, is TGCAGTGCGCAGGACAGGGAAAGTGGT.

A word on this clone: The read stops 3 residues short of the end of the CDR3; the missing end is completed from the germline J gene. The chain couples TRBV24-1 to TRBJ2-3, with D perhaps matching TRBD1 (6 bases). The CDR3 contains 10 residues. CDR1 and CDR2 from the germline V gene are KGHDR and SFDVKD. The CDR3 is CATTGVPQYF. The part of the CDR3 DNA that was read is TGTGCCACCACAGGGGTCCCG.

Worth noting for this clone: The CDR3 end falls 3 residues outside the read, so it is completed with the germline J gene. This chain links TRBV5-5 with TRBJ2-7; 7 positions agree with TRBD2. Per germline, CDR1 SGHKS and CDR2 YYEKEE (reference sequence). This CDR3 region has 15 residues. Germline trimming cut 0 bases from V and 5 bases from J; bases unmatched to any gene: 8. CDR3 loop: CASSLEAGVSDEQYF. The DNA read from the CDR3 is TGTGCCAGCAGCTTGGAGGCGGGAGTTTCTGACGAG.

Concerning this clone: The read gets to within 3 residues of the CDR3 end, and the germline J gene fills in the rest. This rearrangement joins TRBV29-1 to TRBJ1-4, with 7 bases matching TRBD1. The germline V gene has CDR1 SQVTM and CDR2 ANQGSEA. The CDR3 totals 14 residues. With 7 bases clipped from V and 6 bases from J, the junction kept 11 bases outside the gene matches. The CDR3 reads CSAAETGWDEKLFF. The CDR3 DNA, read in part, is TGCAGCGCCGCGGAGACAGGGTGGGATGAAAAA.

To note about this clone: The read is 3 residues too short to cover the CDR3 end, so that end is filled in from the germline J gene. The gene calls are TRBV18 and TRBJ2-4; no definite D call. Germline V CDR1 and CDR2: KGHSH, LQKENI. The CDR3 extends over 15 amino acids. The covered CDR3 bases are TGTGCCAGCTCACCACCTTCTATAGGGCCCTATGGT. It yields the protein CASSPPSIGPYG. The CDR3 as a whole reads CASSPPSIGPYGQYF.

As for this clone: The read is 3 residues too short to cover the CDR3 end, so that end is filled in from the germline J gene. V usage is TRBV19 and J usage is TRBJ1-2; 8 bases are a match to TRBD1. Germline loops: CDR1 LNHDA, CDR2 SQIVND (reference sequence). The CDR3 is 11 residues long. The CDR3 is CASPGQGDYTF. The DNA read from the CDR3 is TGTGCCAGTCCTGGACAGGGCGAC.